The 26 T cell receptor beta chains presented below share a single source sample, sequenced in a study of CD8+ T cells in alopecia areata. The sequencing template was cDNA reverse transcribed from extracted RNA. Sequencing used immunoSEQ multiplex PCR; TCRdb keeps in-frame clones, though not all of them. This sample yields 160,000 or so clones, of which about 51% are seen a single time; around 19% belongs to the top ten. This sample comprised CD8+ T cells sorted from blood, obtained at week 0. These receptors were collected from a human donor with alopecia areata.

CDR3 in DNA: TGTGCCAGCAGCCCCGAACCAGACTACGAGCAGTACTTC. This gives the protein CASSPEPDYEQYF. The chain combines TRBV11-1 with TRBJ2-7; D gene uncertain. The CDR3 has 13 amino acids. V lost 5 bases to trimming and J lost 3 bases, with 11 bases between them. Germline lookup yields CDR1 SGHAT and CDR2 FQDESV (reference sequence).

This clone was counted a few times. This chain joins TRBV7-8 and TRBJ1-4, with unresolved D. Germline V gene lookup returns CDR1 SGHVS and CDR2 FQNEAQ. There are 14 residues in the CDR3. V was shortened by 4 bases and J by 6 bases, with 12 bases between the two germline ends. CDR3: CASSSEPGDEKLFF. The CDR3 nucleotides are TGTGCCAGCAGCTCCGAACCCGGGGATGAAAAACTGTTTTTT.

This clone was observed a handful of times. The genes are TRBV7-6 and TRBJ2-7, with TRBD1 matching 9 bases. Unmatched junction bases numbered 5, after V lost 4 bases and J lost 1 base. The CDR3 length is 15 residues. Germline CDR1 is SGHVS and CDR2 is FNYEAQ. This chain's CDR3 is CASSSRQGVSYEQYF. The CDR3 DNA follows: TGTGCCAGCAGCTCCCGACAGGGGGTATCCTACGAGCAGTACTTC.

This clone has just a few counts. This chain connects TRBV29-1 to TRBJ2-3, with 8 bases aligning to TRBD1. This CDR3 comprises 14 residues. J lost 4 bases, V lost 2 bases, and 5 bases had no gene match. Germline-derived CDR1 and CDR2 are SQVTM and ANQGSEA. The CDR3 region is CSVEWAGGSDTQYF. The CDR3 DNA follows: TGCAGCGTTGAATGGGCAGGGGGCTCAGATACGCAGTATTTT.

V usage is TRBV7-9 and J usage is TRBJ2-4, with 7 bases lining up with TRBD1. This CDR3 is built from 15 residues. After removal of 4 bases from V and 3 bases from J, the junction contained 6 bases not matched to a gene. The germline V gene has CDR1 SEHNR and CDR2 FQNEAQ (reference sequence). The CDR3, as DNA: TGTGCCAGCAGCTCCCGCCGGGACAGCAAAAACATTCAGTACTTC. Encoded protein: CASSSRRDSKNIQYF.

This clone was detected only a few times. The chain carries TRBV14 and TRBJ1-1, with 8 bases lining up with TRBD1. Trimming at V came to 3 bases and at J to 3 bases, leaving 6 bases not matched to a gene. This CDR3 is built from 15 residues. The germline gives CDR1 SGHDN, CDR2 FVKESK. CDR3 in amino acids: CASSQLQGGDTEAFF. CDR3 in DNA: TGTGCCAGCAGCCAGTTACAGGGGGGAGACACTGAAGCTTTCTTT.

The CDR3 loop is CASRGVGNTEAFF. The CDR3 DNA reads as TGTGCCAGCAGGGGTGTGGGGAACACTGAAGCTTTCTTT. The V gene is TRBV11-2, the J gene TRBJ1-1; D unclear. V was trimmed by 6 bases and J by 1 base, leaving 9 bases between them. The CDR3 consists of 13 residues. Germline assignment: CDR1 SGHAT and CDR2 FQNNGV.

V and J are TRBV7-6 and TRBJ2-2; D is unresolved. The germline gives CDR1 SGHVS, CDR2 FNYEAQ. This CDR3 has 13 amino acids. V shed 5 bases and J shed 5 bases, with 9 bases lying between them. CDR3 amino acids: CASSVEVTGELFF. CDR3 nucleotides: TGTGCCAGCAGCGTAGAGGTGACCGGGGAGCTGTTTTTT.

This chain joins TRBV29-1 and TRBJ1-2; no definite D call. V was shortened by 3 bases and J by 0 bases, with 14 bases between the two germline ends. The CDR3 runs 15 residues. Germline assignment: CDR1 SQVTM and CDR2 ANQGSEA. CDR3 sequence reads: CSVDSGNGANYGYTF. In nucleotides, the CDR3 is TGCAGCGTTGATTCGGGAAATGGGGCTAACTATGGCTACACCTTC.

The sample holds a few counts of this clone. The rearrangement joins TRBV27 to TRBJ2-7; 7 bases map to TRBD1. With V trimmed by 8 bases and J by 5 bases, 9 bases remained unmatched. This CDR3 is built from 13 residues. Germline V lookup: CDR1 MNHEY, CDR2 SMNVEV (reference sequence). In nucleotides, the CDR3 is TGTGCCAGCGGACGGACAGGTCGCGACGAGCAGTACTTC. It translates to CASGRTGRDEQYF.

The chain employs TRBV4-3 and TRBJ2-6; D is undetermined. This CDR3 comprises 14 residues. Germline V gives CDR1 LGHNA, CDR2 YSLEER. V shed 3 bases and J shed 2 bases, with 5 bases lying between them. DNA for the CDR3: TGCGCCAGCAGCCAGGATGCTGGGGCCAACGTCCTGACTTTC. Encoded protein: CASSQDAGANVLTF.

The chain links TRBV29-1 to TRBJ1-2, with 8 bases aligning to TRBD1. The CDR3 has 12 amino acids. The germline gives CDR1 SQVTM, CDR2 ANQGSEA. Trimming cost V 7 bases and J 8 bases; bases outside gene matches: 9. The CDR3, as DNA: TGCAGCGCCGATCAGGGGGCTGGGGGCTACACCTTC. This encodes CSADQGAGGYTF. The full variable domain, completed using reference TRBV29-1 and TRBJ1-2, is SAVISQKPSRDICQRGTSLTIQCQVDSQVTMMFWYRQQPGQSLTLIATANQGSEATYESGFVIDKFPISRPNLTFSTLTVSNMSPEDSSIYLCSADQGAGGYTFGSGTRLTVV.

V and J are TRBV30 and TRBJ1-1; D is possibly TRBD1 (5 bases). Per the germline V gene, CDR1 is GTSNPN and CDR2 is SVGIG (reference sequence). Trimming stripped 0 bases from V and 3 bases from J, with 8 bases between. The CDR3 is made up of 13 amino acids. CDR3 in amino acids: CAWSVSRDTEAFF. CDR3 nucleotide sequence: TGTGCCTGGAGTGTAAGCAGGGACACTGAAGCTTTCTTT.

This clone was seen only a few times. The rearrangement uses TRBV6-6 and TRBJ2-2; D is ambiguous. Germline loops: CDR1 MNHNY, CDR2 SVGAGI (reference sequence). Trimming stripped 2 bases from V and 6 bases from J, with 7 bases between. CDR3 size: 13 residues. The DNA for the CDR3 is TGTGCCAGCAGTTACGGTGGCTCCGGGGAGCTGTTTTTT. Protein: CASSYGGSGELFF.

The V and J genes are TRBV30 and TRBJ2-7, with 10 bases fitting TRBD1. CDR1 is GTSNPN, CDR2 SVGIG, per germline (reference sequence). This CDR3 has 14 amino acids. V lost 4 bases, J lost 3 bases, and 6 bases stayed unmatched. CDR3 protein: CAWTPGQGIYEQYF. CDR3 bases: TGTGCCTGGACGCCGGGACAGGGGATCTACGAGCAGTACTTC.

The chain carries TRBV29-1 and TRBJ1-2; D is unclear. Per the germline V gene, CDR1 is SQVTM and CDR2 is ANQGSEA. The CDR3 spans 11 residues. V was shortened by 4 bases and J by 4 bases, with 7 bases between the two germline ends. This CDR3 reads CSVGDGYGYTF. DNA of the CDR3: TGCAGCGTTGGTGATGGCTATGGCTACACCTTC.

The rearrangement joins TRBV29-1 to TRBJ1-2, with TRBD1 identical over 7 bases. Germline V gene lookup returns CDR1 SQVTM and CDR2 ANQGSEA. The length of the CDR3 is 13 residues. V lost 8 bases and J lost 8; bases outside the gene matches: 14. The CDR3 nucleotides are TGCAGCACGCCGGGACAGCCTGGGGGGGGCTACACCTTC. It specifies CSTPGQPGGGYTF.

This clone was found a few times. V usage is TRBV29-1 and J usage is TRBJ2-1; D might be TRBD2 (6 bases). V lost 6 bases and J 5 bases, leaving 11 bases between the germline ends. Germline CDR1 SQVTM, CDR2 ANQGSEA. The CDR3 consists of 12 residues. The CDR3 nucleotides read TGCAGCGTCCGAAGGGAGGACAATGAGCAGTTCTTC. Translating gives CSVRREDNEQFF.

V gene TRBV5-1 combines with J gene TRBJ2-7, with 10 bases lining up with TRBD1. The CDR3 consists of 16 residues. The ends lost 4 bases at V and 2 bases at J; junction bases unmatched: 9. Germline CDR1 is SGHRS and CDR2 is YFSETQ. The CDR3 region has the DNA TGCGCCAGCAGCATCCGGGACAGGGGTTTCCCCTACGAGCAGTACTTC. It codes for CASSIRDRGFPYEQYF.

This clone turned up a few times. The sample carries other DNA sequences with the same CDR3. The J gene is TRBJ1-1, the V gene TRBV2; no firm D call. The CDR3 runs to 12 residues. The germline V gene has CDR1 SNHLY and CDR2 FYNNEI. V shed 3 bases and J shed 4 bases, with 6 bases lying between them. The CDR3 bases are TGTGCCAGCAGTGAGGGAGGCACTGAAGCTTTCTTT. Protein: CASSEGGTEAFF.

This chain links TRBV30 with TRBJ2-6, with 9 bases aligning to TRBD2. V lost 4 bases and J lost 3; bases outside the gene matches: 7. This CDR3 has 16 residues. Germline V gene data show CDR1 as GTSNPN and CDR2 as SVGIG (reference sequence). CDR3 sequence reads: CAWTERGAIGANVLTF. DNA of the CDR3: TGTGCCTGGACGGAGCGGGGGGCGATTGGGGCCAACGTCCTGACTTTC.

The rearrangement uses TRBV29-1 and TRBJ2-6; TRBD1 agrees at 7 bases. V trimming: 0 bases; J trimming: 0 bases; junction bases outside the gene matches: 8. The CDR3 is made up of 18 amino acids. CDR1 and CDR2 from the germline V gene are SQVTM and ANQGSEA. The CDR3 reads CSVEDPRGYSSGANVLTF. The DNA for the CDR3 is TGCAGCGTTGAAGATCCCAGGGGGTATAGCTCTGGGGCCAACGTCCTGACTTTC.

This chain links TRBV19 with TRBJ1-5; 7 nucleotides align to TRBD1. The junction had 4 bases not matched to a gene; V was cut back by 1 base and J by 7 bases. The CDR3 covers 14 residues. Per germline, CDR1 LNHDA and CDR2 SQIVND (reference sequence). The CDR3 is CASSIGDSGQPQHF. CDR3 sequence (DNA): TGTGCCAGTAGTATAGGGGACAGTGGGCAGCCCCAGCATTTT.

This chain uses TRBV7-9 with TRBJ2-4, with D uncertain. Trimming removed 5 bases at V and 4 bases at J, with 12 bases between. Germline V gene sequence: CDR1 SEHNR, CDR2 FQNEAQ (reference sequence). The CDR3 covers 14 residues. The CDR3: CASSSARTKNIQYF. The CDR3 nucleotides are TGTGCCAGCAGCAGTGCTCGGACGAAAAACATTCAGTACTTC.

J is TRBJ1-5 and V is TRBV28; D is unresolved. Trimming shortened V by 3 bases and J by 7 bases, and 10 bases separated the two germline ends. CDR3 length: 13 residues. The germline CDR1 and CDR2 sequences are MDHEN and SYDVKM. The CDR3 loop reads CASSLVEEQPQHF. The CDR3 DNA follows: TGTGCCAGCAGTTTGGTCGAGGAACAGCCCCAGCATTTT.

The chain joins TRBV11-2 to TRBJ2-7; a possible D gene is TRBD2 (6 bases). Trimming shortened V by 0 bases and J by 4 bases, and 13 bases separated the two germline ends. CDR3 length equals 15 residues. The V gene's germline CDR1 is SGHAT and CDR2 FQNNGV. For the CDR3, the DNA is TGTGCCAGCAGCTTAGAGGGAGGAATACAATACGAGCAGTACTTC. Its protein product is CASSLEGGIQYEQYF.